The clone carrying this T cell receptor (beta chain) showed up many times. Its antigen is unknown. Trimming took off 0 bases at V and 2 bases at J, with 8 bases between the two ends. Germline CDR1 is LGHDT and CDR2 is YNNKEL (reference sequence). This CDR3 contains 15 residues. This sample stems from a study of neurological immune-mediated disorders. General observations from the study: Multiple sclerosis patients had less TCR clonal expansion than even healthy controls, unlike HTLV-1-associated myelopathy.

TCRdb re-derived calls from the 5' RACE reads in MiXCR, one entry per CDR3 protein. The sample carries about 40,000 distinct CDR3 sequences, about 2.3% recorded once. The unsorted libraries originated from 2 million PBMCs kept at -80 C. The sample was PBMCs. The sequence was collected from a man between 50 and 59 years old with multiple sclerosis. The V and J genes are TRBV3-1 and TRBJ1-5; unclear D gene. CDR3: CASSQDTTGNQPQHF. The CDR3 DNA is TGTGCCAGCAGCCAAGACACTACAGGCAATCAGCCCCAGCATTTT.